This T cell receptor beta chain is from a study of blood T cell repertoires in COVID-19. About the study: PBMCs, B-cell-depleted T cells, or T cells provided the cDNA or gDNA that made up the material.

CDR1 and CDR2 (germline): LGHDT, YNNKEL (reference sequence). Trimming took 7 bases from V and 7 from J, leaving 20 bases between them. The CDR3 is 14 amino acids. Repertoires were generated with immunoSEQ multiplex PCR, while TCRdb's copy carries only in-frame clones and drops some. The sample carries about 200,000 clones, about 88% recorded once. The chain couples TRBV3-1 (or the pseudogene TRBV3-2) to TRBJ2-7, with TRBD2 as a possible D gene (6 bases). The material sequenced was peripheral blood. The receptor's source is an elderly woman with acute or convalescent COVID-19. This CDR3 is CASTDRAGRGEQYF. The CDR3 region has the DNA TGTGCCAGCACAGATAGGGCCGGACGGGGGGAGCAGTACTTC.